This T cell receptor beta chain was documented in a study of post-analysis software for immune sequencing data. Germline V gives CDR1 KGHDR, CDR2 SFDVKD. The CDR3 is 18 residues long. V lost 2 bases and J lost 4, with 20 bases in between. Points on this clonotype: Its antigen is undetermined.

Study conclusions and caveats: Samples prepared in the same batch strongly co-clustered by F measure. Diversity measured as normalized Chao1 was significantly lower in multiple sclerosis patients than in controls. Patients used about 5 TRBV segments, including TRBV5-6, TRBV5-1 and TRBV20-1, more often than controls.

Unique molecular identifiers tagged the TCR beta cDNA libraries. One entry per CDR3 protein, called by TCRdb with MiXCR from the PCR reads. The table lists roughly 730,000 distinct CDR3 sequences, around 27% of them singletons. The sample was blood. The clonotype comes from a girl under 18 with multiple sclerosis. V is TRBV24-1 and J is TRBJ2-1; TRBD1 is a possible D gene (6 bases). The CDR3 DNA sequence: TGTGCCACCAGTGATTCCTCCAGGGGCAGAAAAATTTACAATGAGCAGTTCTTC. Translated: CATSDSSRGRKIYNEQFF.